A single sample is the source of the 31 T cell receptor beta chains below, sequenced in a study of patients and donors after allogeneic stem cell transplantation. TCRdb re-analysed the RT-PCR reads in MiXCR, keeping a single row per CDR3 protein. The sample includes approximately 150,000 distinct CDR3 sequences, 24% of them seen just once. Sequenced sample: blood, either unsorted or a sorted T cell fraction (not recorded which). The receptors derive from a human donor who was either an allogeneic HSCT recipient or a stem cell or donor lymphocyte infusion donor (not recorded which). It is not recorded whose cells these are; they may come from a transplant donor.

This rearrangement joins TRBV7-2 to TRBJ2-3, with D maybe TRBD2 (5 bases). Germline CDR1 is SGHTA and CDR2 is FQGNSA. Trimming removed 8 bases from V and 5 bases from J, with 14 bases in between. This CDR3 has 13 amino acids. CDR3: CASGPGGLDTQYF. The DNA for the CDR3 is TGTGCCAGCGGTCCCGGAGGCCTAGATACGCAGTATTTT.

In its sample, this clonotype was seen a few times. The gene calls are TRBV19 and TRBJ1-2, with a possible D match to TRBD1 (5 bases). Trimming took off 8 bases at V and 2 bases at J, with 18 bases between the two ends. The germline gives CDR1 LNHDA, CDR2 SQIVND (reference sequence). This CDR3 has 15 residues. Here the CDR3 DNA reads TGTGCCAGTTTTCTTACACGGGGGAAAAACTATGGCTACACCTTC. Encoded protein: CASFLTRGKNYGYTF.

V and J are TRBV4-3 and TRBJ2-2; D possibly matches TRBD1 or TRBD2 (5 bases each). This CDR3 spans 15 amino acids. V was shortened by 4 bases and J by 3 bases, with 12 bases between the two germline ends. CDR1 and CDR2 from the germline V gene are LGHNA and YSLEER. The CDR3 DNA reads as TGCGCCAGCAGCCGAGGGGTCTTCGACACCGGGGAGCTGTTTTTT. Protein product: CASSRGVFDTGELFF.

This chain links TRBV7-7 with TRBJ1-3; perhaps TRBD1 as D (6 bases). This CDR3 is 18 amino acids long. Trimming took off 5 bases at V and 0 bases at J, with 20 bases between the two ends. CDR1 is SSHAT and CDR2 is FNYEAQ in the germline V gene (reference sequence). The DNA for the CDR3 is TGTGCCAGCAGCCGACAGGTGGTCGGCGACTACTCTGGAAACACCATATATTTT. Its translation is CASSRQVVGDYSGNTIYF.

The J gene is TRBJ1-1, the V gene TRBV25-1; tentatively, D is TRBD1 (6 bases). The germline gives CDR1 MGHDK, CDR2 SYGVNS. The V gene lost 9 bases and the J gene lost 0 bases, with 8 bases spanning the gap. The CDR3 runs to 12 residues. CDR3 coding DNA: TGTGCCAGTGGACAGATGAACACTGAAGCTTTCTTT. Its translation is CASGQMNTEAFF.

This clonotype has a handful of counts. The V call is TRBV12-3 or TRBV12-4, the J call TRBJ2-1; 12 nucleotides line up with TRBD2. The CDR3 is 14 amino acids. V gave up 6 bases and J gave up 8 bases; unmatched junction bases: 5. CDR3 region: CASRVGLAGYEQFF. CDR3 DNA sequence: TGTGCCAGCAGAGTGGGACTAGCGGGCTATGAGCAGTTCTTC.

CDR3 DNA sequence: TGCAGCGTCCACAGGGCCCTGAACACTGAAGCTTTCTTT. Translated: CSVHRALNTEAFF. This rearrangement joins TRBV29-1 to TRBJ1-1; TRBD1 is a possible D gene (6 bases). This CDR3 region has 13 residues. V lost 6 bases to trimming and J lost 0 bases, with 11 bases between them. The V gene's germline CDR1 is SQVTM and CDR2 ANQGSEA.

This clonotype has only a few counts. This chain connects TRBV30 to TRBJ1-1; weak D call: TRBD1 (5 bases). V was trimmed by 4 bases and J by 3 bases, leaving 9 bases between them. Looked up from germline, CDR1 is GTSNPN and CDR2 is SVGIG (reference sequence). CDR3 length equals 12 residues. In DNA form, the CDR3 reads TGTGCCTGGAACAAAGGGGACACTGAAGCTTTCTTT. Protein: CAWNKGDTEAFF.

This clonotype turned up a few times. J is TRBJ1-1 and V is TRBV5-1, with 8 nucleotides matching TRBD1. CDR1 is SGHRS and CDR2 is YFSETQ in the germline V gene. The V gene end was trimmed by 5 bases and the J gene end by 3 bases; junction bases not matched to a gene: 12. The CDR3 has 16 amino acids. In nucleotides, the CDR3 is TGCGCCAGCAGACAGGGAACAGGGGGAGAATACACTGAAGCTTTCTTT. This translates into CASRQGTGGEYTEAFF.

Ten or more counts support this clonotype. V is TRBV5-1 and J is TRBJ1-1; D not certain. V dropped 4 bases and J dropped 1 base, with 8 bases sitting between them. CDR3 length equals 13 residues. Germline V gene lookup returns CDR1 SGHRS and CDR2 YFSETQ. As DNA, the CDR3 is TGCGCCAGCAGCCATCTCAGGAACACTGAAGCTTTCTTT. The encoded protein is CASSHLRNTEAFF.

The chain recombines TRBV29-1 with TRBJ1-1; 7 nucleotides agree with TRBD1. Germline values: CDR1 SQVTM, CDR2 ANQGSEA. V lost 7 bases to trimming and J lost 4 bases; unmatched junction nucleotides: 9. CDR3 length: 13 amino acids. The CDR3 DNA sequence: TGCAGCGCTTCTGGGGACAGCAGCACTGAAGCTTTCTTT. It encodes CSASGDSSTEAFF.

This clonotype was detected a few times. The chain carries TRBV28 and TRBJ1-2; weak D call: TRBD1 (5 bases). From germline, CDR1 is MDHEN and CDR2 SYDVKM. V lost 5 bases and J lost 1, with 11 bases in between. The CDR3 sequence is 14 residues long. The CDR3 region is CASSAGIFNYGYTF. As DNA, the CDR3 is TGTGCCAGCAGTGCAGGGATATTTAACTATGGCTACACCTTC.

The rearrangement uses TRBV20-1 and TRBJ1-1; no clear D gene. Germline V lookup: CDR1 DFQATT, CDR2 SNEGSKA (reference sequence). The length of the CDR3 is 11 residues. Trimming shortened V by 6 bases and J by 3 bases, and 8 bases separated the two germline ends. The CDR3 DNA reads TGCAGTGCAGGGAGGGACACTGAAGCTTTCTTT. Translating gives CSAGRDTEAFF.

V and J are TRBV13 and TRBJ2-4; 7 bases map to TRBD1. The length of the CDR3 is 16 residues. Unmatched junction bases numbered 10, after V lost 8 bases and J lost 0 bases. CDR1 and CDR2 (germline): PRHDT, FYEKMQ (reference sequence). The CDR3 coding sequence is TGTGCCAGCTCGATAGGGGGCCGGATAGCCAAAAACATTCAGTACTTC. It encodes CASSIGGRIAKNIQYF.

The rearrangement links TRBV12-3 or TRBV12-4 to TRBJ2-4; D perhaps matches TRBD1 (5 bases). The CDR3 is 14 amino acids. Trimming took 1 base from V and 7 from J, leaving 11 bases between them. CDR3 nucleotide sequence: TGTGCCAGCAGTTTAGAAGGGGCGGCGAACATTCAGTACTTC. Amino acids: CASSLEGAANIQYF.

The rearrangement links TRBV21-1 to TRBJ1-5. TRBV21-1 is a pseudogene segment. This CDR3 contains 15 residues. The CDR3 DNA follows: TGTGCCAGCAGCGCAAAGAAATATAGCAATCAGCCCCAGCATTTT. Translated: CASSAKKYSNQPQHF.

This clonotype was seen only a few times. The chain recombines TRBV5-1 with TRBJ1-2; unclear D gene. V was clipped by 4 bases and J by 0 bases, with 13 bases between them. CDR1 is SGHRS and CDR2 is YFSETQ in the germline V gene. This CDR3 spans 15 amino acids. The CDR3 loop is CASSPRPEANYGYTF. As DNA, the CDR3 is TGCGCCAGCAGCCCCCGGCCGGAGGCTAACTATGGCTACACCTTC. Combining the CDR3 with reference TRBV5-1 and TRBJ1-2 gives the whole variable domain KAGVTQTPRYLIKTRGQQVTLSCSPISGHRSVSWYQQTPGQGLQFLFEYFSETQRNKGNFPGRFSGRQFSNSRSEMNVSTLELGDSALYLCASSPRPEANYGYTFGSGTRLTVV.

The rearrangement links TRBV12-3 or TRBV12-4 to TRBJ2-7; a weak D match, TRBD1 (6 bases). V was shortened by 3 bases and J by 6 bases, with 12 bases between the two germline ends. The CDR3 runs to 13 residues. The CDR3 sequence is CASSLTQGSEQYF. The CDR3 nucleotides read TGTGCCAGCAGTTTGACACAGGGATCCGAGCAGTACTTC.

This clonotype was found a few times. This chain uses TRBV19 with TRBJ2-3, with D possibly being TRBD2 (6 bases). V was trimmed by 6 bases and J by 2 bases, leaving 9 bases between them. The CDR3 has 13 residues. Per the germline V gene, CDR1 is LNHDA and CDR2 is SQIVND (reference sequence). The CDR3 sequence is CASRRDTTDTQYF. CDR3 bases: TGTGCCAGTAGGCGGGATACCACAGATACGCAGTATTTT.

This clonotype was found many times. The chain has TRBV6-2 or TRBV6-3 and TRBJ2-7; TRBD2 agrees at 9 bases. The CDR3 runs 15 residues. V trimming: 2 bases; J trimming: 4 bases; junction bases outside the gene matches: 6. The V gene's germline CDR1 is MNHEY and CDR2 SVGEGT. The CDR3, as DNA: TGTGCCAGCAGTTACATGCTAGCGGGACGGTACGAGCAGTACTTC. This gives the protein CASSYMLAGRYEQYF.

The rearrangement uses TRBV5-1 and TRBJ1-1, with a tentative D call TRBD1 (6 bases). The germline V gene has CDR1 SGHRS and CDR2 YFSETQ. The V and J ends lost 3 bases and 7 bases respectively, with 10 bases between them. The CDR3 spans 12 residues. This chain's CDR3 is CASSSPTGEAFF. The CDR3 DNA is TGCGCCAGCAGCTCCCCGACAGGTGAAGCTTTCTTT.

This clonotype was recorded a few times. J is TRBJ1-5 and V is TRBV24-1; D remains ambiguous. The CDR3 is 13 residues long. Per the germline V gene, CDR1 is KGHDR and CDR2 is SFDVKD. V lost 4 bases to trimming and J lost 7 bases, with 10 bases between them. The CDR3 loop reads CATSDLTGQPQHF. CDR3 nucleotide sequence: TGTGCCACCAGTGACTTGACCGGGCAGCCCCAGCATTTT.

This clonotype was counted only a few times. The chain joins TRBV20-1 to TRBJ2-7; 7 bases are shared with TRBD1. With 6 bases clipped from V and 0 bases from J, the junction kept 5 bases outside the gene matches. CDR3 length equals 13 residues. Germline lookup yields CDR1 DFQATT and CDR2 SNEGSKA (reference sequence). The CDR3 DNA is TGCAGTGCCCGGGACAGTATCTCCTACGAGCAGTACTTC. Translating it yields CSARDSISYEQYF.

The sample holds a few counts of this clonotype. V is TRBV20-1 and J is TRBJ2-3, with TRBD2 matching 11 bases. Germline CDR1 is DFQATT and CDR2 is SNEGSKA (reference sequence). The CDR3 consists of 15 residues. The J segment lost 5 bases and the V segment lost 5 bases, leaving 9 bases of the junction unmatched. CDR3 amino acids: CSAAISGRALDTQYF. As DNA, the CDR3 is TGCAGTGCTGCCATTAGCGGGAGGGCCTTAGATACGCAGTATTTT.

This clonotype has only one observation. V and J are TRBV20-1 and TRBJ1-4; 9 bases align to TRBD1. The J segment lost 10 bases and the V segment lost 3 bases, leaving 9 bases of the junction unmatched. This CDR3 contains 14 residues. CDR1 and CDR2 from the germline V gene are DFQATT and SNEGSKA (reference sequence). In DNA form, the CDR3 reads TGCAGTGCTAGGCCACAGGGGGCGCCCGGAAAACTGTTTTTT. Residues: CSARPQGAPGKLFF.

The chain carries TRBV3-1 and TRBJ2-1; D tentatively fits TRBD1 or TRBD2 (6 bases each). V dropped 0 bases and J dropped 4 bases, with 13 bases sitting between them. The germline V gene encodes CDR1 LGHDT and CDR2 YNNKEL (reference sequence). The CDR3 extends over 16 amino acids. CDR3 in amino acids: CASSQDSRGAYNEQFF. CDR3 nucleotide sequence: TGTGCCAGCAGCCAAGATTCAAGGGGGGCGTACAATGAGCAGTTCTTC.

The rearrangement joins TRBV7-2 to TRBJ1-2, with TRBD1 matching over 11 bases. CDR3 length equals 14 residues. Germline V lookup: CDR1 SGHTA, CDR2 FQGNSA. The trim removed 5 bases at V and 5 bases at J, leaving 4 bases unmatched. The CDR3 region is CASSVRDRGYGYTF. CDR3 nucleotide sequence: TGTGCCAGCAGCGTTCGGGACAGGGGGTATGGCTACACCTTC.

This clonotype showed up just a few times. The J gene is TRBJ1-2, the V gene TRBV6-1; no definite D call. The CDR3 is 14 amino acids. Germline V gene lookup returns CDR1 MNHNS and CDR2 SASEGT. V was pared by 7 bases and J by 6 bases, with 18 bases between. CDR3 in DNA: TGTGCCAGCACGTGGCGTGTGCCAGGCGATGGCTACACCTTC. Protein product: CASTWRVPGDGYTF.

This chain links TRBV9 with TRBJ2-5; TRBD1 matches 11 bases. CDR3 length: 18 residues. Germline values: CDR1 SGDLS, CDR2 YYNGEE. The J segment lost 2 bases and the V segment lost 3 bases, leaving 12 bases of the junction unmatched. Written as DNA, the CDR3 is TGTGCCAGCAGCGCCACTAGGACAGGGGGCTCCCCACAAGAGACCCAGTACTTC. Residues: CASSATRTGGSPQETQYF.

The rearrangement joins TRBV18 to TRBJ1-4; unclear D gene. Germline V gives CDR1 KGHSH, CDR2 LQKENI. The V gene lost 3 bases and the J gene lost 3 bases, with 14 bases spanning the gap. The CDR3 loop spans 16 amino acids. CDR3 sequence (DNA): TGTGCCAGCTCACCGCGGCCCATCAGGTCTAATGAAAAACTGTTTTTT. Translation gives CASSPRPIRSNEKLFF.

This chain joins TRBV10-2 and TRBJ2-3; either TRBD1 or TRBD2 may fit D (5 bases each). The germline CDR1 and CDR2 sequences are WSHSY and SAAADI. The CDR3 has 15 residues. V was clipped by 3 bases and J by 0 bases, with 10 bases between them. The CDR3 reads CASSDGGDSTDTQYF. For the CDR3, the DNA is TGCGCCAGCAGTGACGGTGGGGACAGCACAGATACGCAGTATTTT.